The following is a T cell receptor (beta chain) sequence with its context. Here immunoSEQ multiplex PCR was the method, and the copy in TCRdb shows in-frame clones only, minus some. The sample consists of more than 110,000 clones, around 93% of them appearing once. CDR3 length: 15 amino acids. J lost 3 bases, V lost 3 bases, and 6 bases had no gene match. Germline V gives CDR1 SGHDT, CDR2 YYEEEE. The sample is drawn from a study of T cell responses to AZD1222 COVID-19 vaccine. The source was peripheral blood, collected on day 0 of AZD1222 vaccination. V usage is TRBV5-6 and J usage is TRBJ2-1, with 7 bases fitting TRBD2. The sequence was collected from an adult in good health. The CDR3 loop is CASSSKRDLYNEQFF. In DNA form, the CDR3 reads TGTGCCAGCAGCTCGAAGCGGGACCTCTACAATGAGCAGTTCTTC.